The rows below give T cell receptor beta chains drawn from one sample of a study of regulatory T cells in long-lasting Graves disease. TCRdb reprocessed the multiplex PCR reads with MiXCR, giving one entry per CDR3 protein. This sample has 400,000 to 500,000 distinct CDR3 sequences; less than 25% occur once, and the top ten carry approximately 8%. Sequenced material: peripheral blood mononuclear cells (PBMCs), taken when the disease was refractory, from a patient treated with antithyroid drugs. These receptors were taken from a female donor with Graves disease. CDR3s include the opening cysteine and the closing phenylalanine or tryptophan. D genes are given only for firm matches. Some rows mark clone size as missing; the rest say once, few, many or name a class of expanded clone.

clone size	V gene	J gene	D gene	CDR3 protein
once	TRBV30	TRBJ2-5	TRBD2	CAWSRRGALRETQYF
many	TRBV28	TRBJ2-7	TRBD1	CASSQTLGDSLYEQYF
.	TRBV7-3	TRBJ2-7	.	CASSYTGASSYEQYF
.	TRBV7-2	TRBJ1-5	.	CASSLEILGYSNQPQHF
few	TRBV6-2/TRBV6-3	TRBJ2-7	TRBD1	CASSYGTGAYYEQYF
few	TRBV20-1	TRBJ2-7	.	CSARGGSTPYEQYF
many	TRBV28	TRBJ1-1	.	CASSQPRTEAFF
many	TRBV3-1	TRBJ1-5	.	CASSQGGNSNQPQHF
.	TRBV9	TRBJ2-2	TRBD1	CASSEPRDSSNRGELFF
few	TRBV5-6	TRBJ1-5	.	CASRPPGLNQPQHF
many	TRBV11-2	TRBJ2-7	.	CASSLVRRDEQYF
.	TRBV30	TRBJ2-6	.	CAWSSQGFSGANVLTF
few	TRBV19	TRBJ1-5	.	CASSEIYSNQPQHF
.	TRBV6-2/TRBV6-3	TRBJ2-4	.	CASSYGAQWYF
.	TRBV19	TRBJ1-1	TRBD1	CASSMTGSYAFF
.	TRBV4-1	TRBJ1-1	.	CASSQVQGRTEAFF
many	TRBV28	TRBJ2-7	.	CASSLSGHEQYF
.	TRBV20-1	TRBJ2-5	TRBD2	CSADGGTSGRETQYF
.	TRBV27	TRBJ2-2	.	CASSSPRDFSTGELFF
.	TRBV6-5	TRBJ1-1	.	CASSYPTMNTEAFF
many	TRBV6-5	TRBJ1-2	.	CASSYSGPHGYTF
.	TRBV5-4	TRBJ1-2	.	CASSLKGGSNYGYTF
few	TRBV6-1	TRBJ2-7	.	CASTSQGLSYEQYF
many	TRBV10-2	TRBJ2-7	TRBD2	CASYSGASASYEQYF
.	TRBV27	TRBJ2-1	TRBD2	CASSQTGLANYNEQFF
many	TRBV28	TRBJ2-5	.	CASSLGSSSQETQYF
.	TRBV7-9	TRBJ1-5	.	CASSLDPGQPQHF
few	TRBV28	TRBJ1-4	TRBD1	CASTPGWAGGTEKLFF
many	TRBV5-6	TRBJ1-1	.	CASSLDRVVGAFF
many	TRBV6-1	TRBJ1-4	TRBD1	CVSSEEPPTGGQKLFF
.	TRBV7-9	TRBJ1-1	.	CASRATPGSQNTEAFF
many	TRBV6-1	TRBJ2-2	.	CASSGQRGTGELFF
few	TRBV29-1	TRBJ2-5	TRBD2	CSVPNGVAGDYQETQYF
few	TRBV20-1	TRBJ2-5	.	CSARVGLLETQYF
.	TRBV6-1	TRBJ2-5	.	CASSTGWRETQYF
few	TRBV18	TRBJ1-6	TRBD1	CASSQDRGPDNSPLHF
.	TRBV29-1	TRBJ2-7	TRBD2	CSVEGEPGGGSYEQYF
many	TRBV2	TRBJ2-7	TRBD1	CASSGTTGVGSYEQYF
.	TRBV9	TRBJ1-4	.	CASSEGTLGSGEKLFF
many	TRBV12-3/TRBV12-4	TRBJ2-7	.	CASSGLIYEQYF
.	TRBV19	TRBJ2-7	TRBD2	CASSIGGRSAYEQYF